Shown below are 24 T cell receptor beta chains from a single sample sequenced in a study of breast tumors, draining lymph nodes, adjacent tissues. TCRdb called the multiplex PCR reads again in MiXCR, with one record for every CDR3 protein. This repertoire shows 60,000 to 75,000 distinct CDR3 sequences, less than 60% found once; its top ten account for roughly 19%. Sequencing was performed on breast tumor tissue. The receptors originated from a female donor with breast cancer. Some clones in this sample may be carry-over from other donors' samples.

The V call is TRBV5-6, the J call TRBJ2-2; no clear D. Germline V gene lookup returns CDR1 SGHDT and CDR2 YYEEEE. The length of the CDR3 is 13 residues. The ends were cut back, 0 bases at V and 7 bases at J, with 7 bases in the middle. CDR3: CASSLVASGELFF. The CDR3 DNA sequence: TGTGCCAGCAGCTTGGTGGCTAGCGGGGAGCTGTTTTTT.

This clonotype was recorded only once. The V call is TRBV20-1, the J call TRBJ2-3; D is ambiguous. The V end lost 3 bases, the J end lost 0 bases, and 4 bases lay between the germline ends. CDR3 length: 12 residues. CDR1 and CDR2 (germline): DFQATT, SNEGSKA (reference sequence). CDR3 residues: CSARTSTDTQYF. CDR3 coding DNA: TGCAGTGCTAGGACTAGCACAGATACGCAGTATTTT.

The chain is built from TRBV20-1 and TRBJ2-7; no firm D call. The CDR3 runs to 17 residues. CDR1 DFQATT and CDR2 SNEGSKA come from the germline V gene (reference sequence). The V end lost 7 bases, the J end lost 0 bases, and 25 bases lay between the germline ends. The CDR3: CSGLERRAEAFSYEQYF. CDR3 DNA sequence: TGCAGTGGCCTCGAACGCCGCGCTGAAGCTTTCTCCTACGAGCAGTACTTC.

This clonotype was seen repeatedly, ten times or more. The genes are TRBV5-1 and TRBJ2-1, with TRBD2 matching 11 bases. Germline CDR1 reads SGHRS; CDR2 reads YFSETQ. This CDR3 has 16 amino acids. Trimming took 1 base from V and 0 from J; bases not matched to a gene: 0. The CDR3 region is CASSLTSGGSYNEQFF. In DNA form, the CDR3 reads TGCGCCAGCAGCTTGACTAGCGGGGGCTCCTACAATGAGCAGTTCTTC.

The gene calls are TRBV5-1 and TRBJ1-6; 7 nucleotides agree with TRBD1. Per germline, CDR1 SGHRS and CDR2 YFSETQ. The CDR3 has 16 residues. J was trimmed by 7 bases and V by 4 bases; bases with no gene match: 11. CDR3 DNA: TGCGCCAGCAGCCCTACCCTAACAGGGGTAAATTCACCCCTCCACTTT. It translates to CASSPTLTGVNSPLHF.

This clonotype was picked up many times. V and J are TRBV3-1 and TRBJ2-7; D not resolved. V was trimmed by 1 base and J by 3 bases, leaving 13 bases between them. In germline, CDR1 is LGHDT, CDR2 YNNKEL (reference sequence). CDR3 length: 15 amino acids. The CDR3 sequence is CASSQVGRALYEQYF. As DNA, the CDR3 is TGTGCCAGCAGCCAAGTGGGAAGGGCCCTCTACGAGCAGTACTTC.

This clonotype was seen a few times. This chain uses TRBV7-9 with TRBJ2-3; 7 bases are a match to TRBD2. This CDR3 spans 17 amino acids. In germline, CDR1 is SEHNR, CDR2 FQNEAQ (reference sequence). J was trimmed by 6 bases and V by 6 bases; bases with no gene match: 18. CDR3 sequence (DNA): TGTGCCAGCAGTGCGGGGCTAGCGGCTGGATTGGTTGATACGCAGTATTTT. Translating it yields CASSAGLAAGLVDTQYF.

This rearrangement joins TRBV2 to TRBJ2-5; no clear D gene. The germline V gene encodes CDR1 SNHLY and CDR2 FYNNEI. The CDR3 extends over 12 amino acids. V was pared by 1 base and J by 5 bases, with 5 bases between. The CDR3, as DNA: TGTGCCAGCAGTGAAGATGGGGAGACCCAGTACTTC. This translates into CASSEDGETQYF.

V and J are TRBV7-9 and TRBJ2-6, with D possibly being TRBD2 (6 bases). This CDR3 is built from 18 residues. Deletions cut 0 bases from V and 0 bases from J, with 12 bases between. CDR1 and CDR2 from the germline V gene are SEHNR and FQNEAQ (reference sequence). The CDR3 DNA reads TGTGCCAGCAGCTTAGCCGGGACTGGAAGCTCTGGGGCCAACGTCCTGACTTTC. Protein product: CASSLAGTGSSGANVLTF. The variable domain in full, completed from reference TRBV7-9 and TRBJ2-6, reads DTGVSQNPRHKITKRGQNVTFRCDPISEHNRLYWYRQTLGQGPEFLTYFQNEAQLEKSRLLSDRFSAERPKGSFSTLEIQRTEQGDSAMYLCASSLAGTGSSGANVLTFGAGSRLTVL.

This clonotype is labeled medium-sized (0.01 to 0.1%). This rearrangement joins TRBV7-6 to TRBJ2-5; D not certain. This CDR3 region has 11 residues. Per the germline V gene, CDR1 is SGHVS and CDR2 is FNYEAQ. Trimming stripped 4 bases from V and 1 base from J, with 1 base between. Here the CDR3 reads CASSSQETQYF. The CDR3, as DNA: TGTGCCAGCAGCTCCCAAGAGACCCAGTACTTC. Together with reference TRBV7-6 and TRBJ2-5, the CDR3 gives the full variable domain: GAGVSQSPRYKVTKRGQDVALRCDPISGHVSLYWYRQALGQGPEFLTYFNYEAQQDKSGLPNDRFSAERPEGSISTLTIQRTEQRDSAMYRCASSSQETQYFGPGTRLLVL.

J is TRBJ2-3 and V is TRBV6-5, with D unclear. Germline V gene data show CDR1 as MNHEY and CDR2 as SVGAGI. V was pared by 4 bases and J by 4 bases, with 15 bases between. CDR3 length: 15 amino acids. The CDR3 bases are TGTGCCAGCAGTTCATCACTAAGGTCGGCAGATACGCAGTATTTT. It specifies CASSSSLRSADTQYF.

Regarding this clonotype: This CDR3 is missing its conserved last phenylalanine or tryptophan, likely due to a read error. The chain recombines TRBV24-1 with TRBJ2-3, with D perhaps matching TRBD2 (6 bases). This CDR3 comprises 14 residues. V was pared by 9 bases and J by 5 bases, with 17 bases between. Germline V gene sequence: CDR1 KGHDR, CDR2 SFDVKD. The CDR3 nucleotides read TGTGCCACCGGCCTGGGGGGAGGAGGAGATACGCAGTATTCT. The encoded protein is CATGLGGGGDTQYS.

The chain recombines TRBV4-3 with TRBJ2-5, with a tentative D call TRBD1 (7 bases). Germline lookup yields CDR1 LGHNA and CDR2 YSLEER. The CDR3 is 14 amino acids. V lost 1 base and J lost 3, with 9 bases in between. CDR3 coding DNA: TGCGCCAGCAGCCAAGTCAGGGGGGAAGAGACCCAGTACTTC. Amino acids: CASSQVRGEETQYF.

This clonotype came up once. A much larger clone is a single base away; this may be a read error. CDR3 in amino acids: CASSQGRVDTQHF. As DNA, the CDR3 is TGTGCCAGCAGCCAAGGACGGGTTGATACGCAGCATTTT. The chain joins TRBV3-1 to TRBJ2-3; D uncertain. The J call is in doubt because the DNA end fits TRBJ1-5 better. Germline CDR1 reads LGHDT; CDR2 reads YNNKEL (reference sequence). This CDR3 contains 13 residues.

This chain joins TRBV4-2 and TRBJ2-7; D unresolved. V was trimmed by 0 bases and J by 7 bases, leaving 13 bases between them. The CDR3 loop spans 14 amino acids. Germline V gene sequence: CDR1 LGHNA, CDR2 YNFKEQ. CDR3 residues: CASSQELLDIEQYF. CDR3 nucleotides: TGTGCCAGCAGCCAAGAACTTCTCGACATAGAGCAGTACTTC.

On this clonotype itself: At one end, the junction sequence differs from germline, possibly due to a read error. The chain is built from TRBV5-1 and TRBJ2-1; 14 bases agree with TRBD2. This CDR3 contains 18 residues. Germline lookup yields CDR1 SGHRS and CDR2 YFSETQ. The CDR3, as DNA: TGCGCCAGCAGCCAAGGGACTAGCGGGGGCATGTCCTACAATGAGCAGCTCTTC. Translated, it gives CASSQGTSGGMSYNEQLF.

This clonotype was recorded many times. CDR3 region: CSAVRLGETQYF. The CDR3 region has the DNA TGCAGTGCTGTTAGGTTGGGGGAGACCCAGTACTTC. The chain recombines TRBV20-1 with TRBJ2-5; D not resolved. V shed 5 bases and J shed 5 bases, with 12 bases lying between them. Germline assignment: CDR1 DFQATT and CDR2 SNEGSKA (reference sequence). There are 12 residues in the CDR3.

This clonotype came up once. V and J are TRBV15 and TRBJ2-6; D gene unclear. From germline, CDR1 is LNHNV and CDR2 YYDKDF (reference sequence). This CDR3 spans 13 amino acids. Trimming cost V 6 bases and J 4 bases, with 7 bases left between them. The CDR3 here is CATSVSGANVLTF. The CDR3 nucleotides are TGTGCCACCAGTGTCTCCGGGGCCAACGTCCTGACTTTC.

V usage is TRBV24-1 and J usage is TRBJ2-3, with D perhaps TRBD1 or TRBD2 (6 bases each). V dropped 1 base and J dropped 10 bases, with 14 bases sitting between them. The CDR3 totals 14 residues. Germline loops: CDR1 KGHDR, CDR2 SFDVKD. For the CDR3, the DNA is TGTGCCACCAGTGATTTTAGGAAGGGGGGCGCGCAGTATTTT. This codes for CATSDFRKGGAQYF.

There are many counts of this clonotype. A much larger clone differs from this one at a single base, so this may be a read error. The chain joins TRBV12-3 or TRBV12-4 to TRBJ1-2, with a possible D match to TRBD1 (5 bases). V was shortened by 3 bases and J by 4 bases, with 12 bases between the two germline ends. This CDR3 region has 14 residues. The DNA of the CDR3 is TGTGCCAGCAGTTTCGGGGGAGGAGGCTATGGCTACACCTTC. It specifies CASSFGGGGYGYTF.

The gene calls are TRBV20-1 and TRBJ2-5, with 9 bases fitting TRBD2. The V gene end was trimmed by 4 bases and the J gene end by 3 bases; junction bases not matched to a gene: 12. The CDR3 runs to 16 residues. Germline loops: CDR1 DFQATT, CDR2 SNEGSKA (reference sequence). CDR3 sequence: CSAINGGGATEETQYF. The CDR3 nucleotides are TGCAGTGCTATAAACGGCGGGGGGGCCACGGAAGAGACCCAGTACTTC.

This clonotype was seen at least ten times. The chain links TRBV5-1 to TRBJ2-3; 9 bases line up with TRBD2. This CDR3 has 17 amino acids. V was clipped by 0 bases and J by 5 bases; unmatched bases: 10. From germline, CDR1 is SGHRS and CDR2 YFSETQ. In DNA, the CDR3 is TGCGCCAGCAGCTTGGAGGGACTAGCCCCTACGGGAGATACGCAGTATTTT. It specifies CASSLEGLAPTGDTQYF.

CDR3 region: CASSIGTNTQYF. The CDR3, as DNA: TGTGCCAGTAGTATAGGGACTAATACGCAGTATTTT. V is TRBV19 and J is TRBJ2-3; possible D gene TRBD2, 6 bases. V was trimmed by 1 base and J by 7 bases, leaving 6 bases between them. Germline CDR1 is LNHDA and CDR2 is SQIVND (reference sequence). CDR3 length: 12 amino acids.

A few counts support this clonotype. The chain uses TRBV6-1 and TRBJ1-1; no definite D call. The germline gives CDR1 MNHNS, CDR2 SASEGT. V was trimmed by 4 bases and J by 1 base, leaving 7 bases between them. The CDR3 runs to 13 residues. CDR3 bases: TGTGCCAGCAGTGGTTCCGAGAACACTGAAGCTTTCTTT. Translation: CASSGSENTEAFF.